This TCR beta chain derives from a study of CD8+ T cells in alopecia areata. Study information: At a dose of 5 to 10 mg twice daily, oral tofacitinib was given to treated patients. Findings and limits, study-wide: Compared with normal scalp, lesional scalp had higher clonality and more expanded CD8+ clones.

As for this clone: Its matching antigen is unknown.

The CDR3 sequence is 14 residues long. V was trimmed by 3 bases and J by 3 bases, leaving 11 bases between them. Per the germline V gene, CDR1 is KGHSH and CDR2 is LQKENI. RNA was isolated and reverse transcribed to cDNA, the sequencing template. Repertoires were generated with immunoSEQ multiplex PCR, while TCRdb's copy carries only in-frame clones and drops some. The table lists more than 90,000 clones, around two fifths of them singletons. This sequence was found in a human donor with alopecia areata. Sequenced sample: CD4+ T cells sorted from blood. The rearrangement uses TRBV18 and TRBJ1-1; D remains ambiguous. CDR3 in DNA: TGTGCCAGCTCACCTTTAGCCGGGGACACTGAAGCTTTCTTT. As protein: CASSPLAGDTEAFF.